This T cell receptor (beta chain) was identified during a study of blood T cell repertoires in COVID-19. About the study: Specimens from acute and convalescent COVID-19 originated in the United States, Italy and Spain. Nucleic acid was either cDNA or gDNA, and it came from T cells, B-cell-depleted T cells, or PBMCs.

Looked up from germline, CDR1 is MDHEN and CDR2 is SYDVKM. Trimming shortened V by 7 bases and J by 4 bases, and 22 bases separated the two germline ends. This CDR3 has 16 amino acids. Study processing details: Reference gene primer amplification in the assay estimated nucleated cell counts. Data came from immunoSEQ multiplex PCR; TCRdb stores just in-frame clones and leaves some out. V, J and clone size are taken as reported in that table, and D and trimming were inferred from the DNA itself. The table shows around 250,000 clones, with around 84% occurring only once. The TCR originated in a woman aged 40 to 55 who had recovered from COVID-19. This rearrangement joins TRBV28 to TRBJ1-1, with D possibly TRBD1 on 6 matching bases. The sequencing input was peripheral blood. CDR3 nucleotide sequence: TGTGCCAGCATTGCGGGCTCTCATCAGGGGATCACTGAAGCTTTCTTT. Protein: CASIAGSHQGITEAFF.